Each of the 2 T cell receptor beta chains below was sequenced from the same sample in a study of blood T cell repertoires in COVID-19. Libraries were prepared by immunoSEQ multiplex PCR; TCRdb keeps only in-frame clonotypes and omits some of them. The data hold roughly 240,000 clones, with around 82% observed a single time. The material sequenced was PBMCs or T cells enriched from blood (not recorded which). The receptors were gathered from a woman aged 40 to 50 who had been exposed to COVID-19.

The V gene is TRBV7-9, the J gene TRBJ1-3, with D maybe TRBD1 (5 bases). The V gene lost 4 bases and the J gene lost 8 bases, with 18 bases spanning the gap. There are 15 residues in the CDR3. The germline V gene encodes CDR1 SEHNR and CDR2 FQNEAQ (reference sequence). CDR3 in amino acids: CASSYDLGRGDTIYF. Written as DNA, the CDR3 is TGTGCCAGCAGCTATGACCTCGGGCGGGGGGACACCATATATTTT. Filled out from reference TRBV7-9 and TRBJ1-3, the complete variable domain reads DTGVSQNPRHKITKRGQNVTFRCDPISEHNRLYWYRQTLGQGPEFLTYFQNEAQLEKSRLLSDRFSAERPKGSFSTLEIQRTEQGDSAMYLCASSYDLGRGDTIYFGEGSWLTVV.

This chain joins TRBV27 and TRBJ1-6; D call uncertain. The CDR3 has 13 residues. The germline gives CDR1 MNHEY, CDR2 SMNVEV (reference sequence). V lost 2 bases to trimming and J lost 6 bases, with 5 bases between them. The CDR3 DNA follows: TGTGCCAGCAGTTTACTTATTAATTCACCCCTCCACTTT. It translates to CASSLLINSPLHF.